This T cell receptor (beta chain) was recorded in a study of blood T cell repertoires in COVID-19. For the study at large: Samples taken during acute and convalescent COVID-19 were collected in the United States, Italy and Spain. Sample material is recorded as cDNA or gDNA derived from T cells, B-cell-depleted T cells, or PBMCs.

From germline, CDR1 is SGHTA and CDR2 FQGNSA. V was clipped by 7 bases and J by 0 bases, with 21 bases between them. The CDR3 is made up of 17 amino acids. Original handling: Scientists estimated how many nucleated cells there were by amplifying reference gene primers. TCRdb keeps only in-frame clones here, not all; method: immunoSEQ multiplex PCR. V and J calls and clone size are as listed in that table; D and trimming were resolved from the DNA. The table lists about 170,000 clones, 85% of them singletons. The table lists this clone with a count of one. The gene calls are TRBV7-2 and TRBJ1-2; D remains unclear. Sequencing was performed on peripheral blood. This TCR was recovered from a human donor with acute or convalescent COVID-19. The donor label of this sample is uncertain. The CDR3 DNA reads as TGTGCCAGCACACCCCTACGAGGGCAGTCAGCTAACTATGGCTACACCTTC. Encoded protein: CASTPLRGQSANYGYTF.